Listed here is a single TCR beta chain. Its matching antigen is unknown. Each donor's status was that of a healthy bone marrow donor. This sample stems from a study of cytomegalovirus exposure and HLA in healthy donors. Regarding the study as a whole: Per a prior analysis, the majority of TCR beta V segments were productive roughly 87% or roughly 30% of the time. Sequencing had likely introduced a cluster of highly shared sequence variants as an artifact.

Germline V gene data show CDR1 as MNHNS and CDR2 as SASEGT. CDR3 length equals 14 residues. The study ran its PCR with 60 Vbeta and 13 Jbeta primers. The protocol was immunoSEQ multiplex PCR, while the TCRdb copy is restricted to in-frame clones and leaves out a portion. This sample has roughly 100,000 clones; around 61% occur once, and the top ten carry 3% to 4%. This sequence originates from a woman between 50 and 59 years old in good health and CMV-seronegative. The gene calls are TRBV6-1 and TRBJ2-5, with a tentative D call TRBD1 (6 bases). The DNA end is a closer match to TRBJ2-7, so the J assignment may be wrong. Material: PBMCs. CDR3 residues: CASKLQGGVYEQYF. The CDR3 nucleotides read TGTGCCAGCAAGCTACAGGGTGGGGTCTACGAGCAGTACTTC.